The rows below give T cell receptor beta chains drawn from one sample of a study of vaccination and CD4 T cells after COVID-19. TCRdb used MiXCR to reprocess the PCR reads, holding one entry per CDR3 protein. The data contain some 17,000 distinct CDR3 sequences, 55% to 75% of them seen just once; the ten biggest clones take up roughly 10%. Their specific antigens are unknown. The specimen sequenced was CD4+ T cells from blood, cultured in vitro. These receptors were obtained from a human donor who had recovered from COVID-19. CDR3s include the opening cysteine and the closing phenylalanine or tryptophan. A D gene is named only where the DNA matches it firmly. Clone sizes are given selectively: once, few, many, or a class where the clone is expanded.

>NA|TRBJ1-1|TRBV15|NA
TGTGCCACCAGCGAGAACATCGGAGGCGGCACTGAAGCTTTCTTT
CATSENIGGGTEAFF
>NA|TRBJ1-1|TRBV4-2|TRBD1
TGTGCCAGCAGCCAAGAGCCGGGTAGCAGGGGGTATATTGAAGCTTTCTTT
CASSQEPGSRGYIEAFF
>NA|TRBJ2-7|TRBV11-2|NA
TGTGCCAGCAGCTTATACGAGACAATTGGTTACGAGCAGTACTTC
CASSLYETIGYEQYF
>NA|TRBJ1-1|TRBV28|NA
TGTGCCATCAGAGGCAGCACTGAAGCTTTCTTT
CAIRGSTEAFF
>NA|TRBJ2-7|TRBV6-5|TRBD1
TGTGCCAGCAGTTACTCGATGGGACAGGGGACATCCTACGAGCAGTACTTC
CASSYSMGQGTSYEQYF
>NA|TRBJ2-3|TRBV7-2|NA
TGTGCCAGCAGCCTGCAGTATACGCAGTATTTT
CASSLQYTQYF
>NA|TRBJ2-2|TRBV7-2|TRBD2
TGTGCCAGCAGCTCCCGTGGAGCGGGAGGGCCGTGGAACACCGGGGAGCTGTTTTTT
CASSSRGAGGPWNTGELFF
>NA|TRBJ2-1|TRBV6-2/TRBV6-3|TRBD2
TGTGCCAGCAGTTCCCGGACTAGCGGGAGGGCCTATTCCAGCTCCTACAATGAGCAGTTCTTC
CASSSRTSGRAYSSSYNEQFF
>NA|TRBJ1-6|TRBV19|TRBD1
TGTGCCAGTAGTATAAGTACAGGGGGTTCGAATTCACCCCTCCACTTT
CASSISTGGSNSPLHF
>NA|TRBJ1-4|TRBV20-1|NA
TGCAGTGCGCAGGCTGGGGAAAAACTGTTTTTT
CSAQAGEKLFF
>NA|TRBJ1-2|TRBV24-1|NA
TGTGCCACCAGTGCCCGGGACGCTTACGCCCCTGGCTACACCTTC
CATSARDAYAPGYTF
>few|TRBJ1-1|TRBV14|NA
TGTGCCAGCAGCCGGGGCGGGGAACTTGAAGCTTTCTTT
CASSRGGELEAFF
>NA|TRBJ2-7|TRBV10-3|NA
TGTGCCATCAGTGCCATACAGGGAAGCTACGAGCAGTACTTC
CAISAIQGSYEQYF
>NA|TRBJ1-1|TRBV29-1|NA
TGCAGCGTTGTGGAAAACACTGAAGCTTTCTTT
CSVVENTEAFF